The present TCR beta chain was sequenced within a study of shared clonotypes between healthy human individuals. The repertoire was sequenced with immunoSEQ multiplex PCR; TCRdb's copy has only in-frame clones and lacks some. The table shows millions of clones, with 85% to 95% occurring only once. Germline CDR1 is LNHDA and CDR2 is SQIVND (reference sequence). Trimming removed 5 bases from V and 0 bases from J, with 14 bases in between. The CDR3 totals 15 residues. Study-level findings and limits: Incomplete sequencing of sorted subsets was indicated by rarefaction despite large depth.

Adults of Caucasian background living in Nashville, Tennessee made up all donors. With respect to this clone: Its antigen remains unknown.

The chain has TRBV19 and TRBJ2-7; D remains unclear. Sequencing was performed on naive CD4+ T cells sorted from blood. Stated subset: CD45RA+ positively selected. This TCR derives from a young man in good health. CDR3 amino acids: CASSPSAPSSYEQYF. The CDR3, as DNA: TGTGCCAGTAGTCCATCGGCTCCGAGCTCCTACGAGCAGTACTTC.